A single sample gave rise to the 23 T cell receptor beta chains below, sequenced in a study of identical twins. TCRdb ran MiXCR on the 5' RACE reads and lists one entry per CDR3 protein. The table records about 790,000 distinct CDR3 sequences, 15% to 20% of them present only once. The same data also contributed to another study, on T cells expressing NK-cell markers.

Specimen: PBMCs. The receptors were gathered from a woman between 18 and 29 years old in good health.

V gene TRBV6-5 combines with J gene TRBJ1-4; D is uncertain. The CDR3 contains 15 residues. Trimming pared 2 bases from V and 7 bases from J, leaving 14 bases between. The germline gives CDR1 MNHEY, CDR2 SVGAGI. CDR3 bases: TGTGCCAGCAGTTACCGAGTAGGGTCGGTTGAAAAACTGTTTTTT. Protein sequence: CASSYRVGSVEKLFF.

This clonotype has more than one count but fewer than ten. This chain uses TRBV6-5 with TRBJ2-3; perhaps TRBD2 as D (6 bases). V lost 6 bases, J lost 9 bases, and 13 bases lay in between. The length of the CDR3 is 12 residues. Germline V CDR1 and CDR2: MNHEY, SVGAGI. The CDR3 DNA reads as TGTGCCAGCAGCCTCCCTAGCGCGACGCAGTATTTT. Translation: CASSLPSATQYF.

This clonotype was seen a handful of times. The chain carries TRBV20-1 and TRBJ1-1, with 7 positions matching TRBD1. Looked up from germline, CDR1 is DFQATT and CDR2 is SNEGSKA (reference sequence). V gave up 1 base and J gave up 0 bases; unmatched junction bases: 8. The CDR3 covers 16 residues. The CDR3 DNA follows: TGCAGTGCTAGAGGACCTACACAGGGGATGAACACTGAAGCTTTCTTT. This translates into CSARGPTQGMNTEAFF.

In this sample, this clonotype turned up a few times. The rearrangement uses TRBV12-3 or TRBV12-4 and TRBJ2-7; D perhaps matches TRBD2 (5 bases). Trimming stripped 6 bases from V and 2 bases from J, with 14 bases between. This CDR3 is built from 14 residues. The CDR3 nucleotides read TGTGCCAGCAGCCCCGGGGTAGGGCCCTACGAGCAGTACTTC. Translation: CASSPGVGPYEQYF.

CDR3 protein: CASRSSGGAAGELFF. The CDR3 region has the DNA TGTGCCAGCAGGTCCTCAGGGGGCGCGGCCGGGGAGCTGTTTTTT. The gene calls are TRBV6-5 and TRBJ2-2, with 8 nucleotides matching TRBD1. The CDR3 sequence is 15 residues long. V gave up 6 bases and J gave up 6 bases; unmatched junction bases: 9. Looked up from germline, CDR1 is MNHEY and CDR2 is SVGAGI.

This clonotype occurred a few times. The chain uses TRBV20-1 and TRBJ2-4; TRBD1 is a possible D gene (6 bases). Trimming took off 1 base at V and 0 bases at J, with 10 bases between the two ends. Germline V gene sequence: CDR1 DFQATT, CDR2 SNEGSKA (reference sequence). The CDR3 spans 15 residues. In DNA form, the CDR3 reads TGCAGTGCTAGAGGGAACAGGGAAGCCAAAAACATTCAGTACTTC. Translating gives CSARGNREAKNIQYF.

This chain links TRBV5-1 with TRBJ2-7; 7 nucleotides match TRBD1. This CDR3 is 15 amino acids long. The V gene's germline CDR1 is SGHRS and CDR2 YFSETQ. With 4 bases clipped from V and 0 bases from J, the junction kept 7 bases outside the gene matches. The CDR3 loop is CASSPGDSSSYEQYF. DNA for the CDR3: TGCGCCAGCAGCCCAGGGGACAGTAGCTCCTACGAGCAGTACTTC.

V is TRBV5-1 and J is TRBJ1-1; 7 bases fit TRBD1. The CDR3 runs 14 residues. V trimming: 4 bases; J trimming: 8 bases; junction bases outside the gene matches: 11. Germline values: CDR1 SGHRS, CDR2 YFSETQ. The chain's CDR3 is CASSQTQGVGEAFF. The CDR3 DNA follows: TGCGCCAGCAGCCAGACCCAGGGGGTAGGGGAAGCTTTCTTT.

V is TRBV20-1 and J is TRBJ1-1, with D perhaps TRBD1 (5 bases). Germline V lookup: CDR1 DFQATT, CDR2 SNEGSKA (reference sequence). V lost 4 bases to trimming and J lost 4 bases, with 10 bases between them. The CDR3 runs 12 residues. For the CDR3, the DNA is TGCAGTGCTACCGCGGGGGGCACTGAAGCTTTCTTT. Translating gives CSATAGGTEAFF.

This chain links TRBV20-1 with TRBJ2-7; maybe TRBD1 (6 bases). Trimming took 5 bases from V and 3 from J, leaving 20 bases between them. Germline loops: CDR1 DFQATT, CDR2 SNEGSKA (reference sequence). CDR3 size: 15 residues. CDR3 loop: CSALSLGQGIYEQYF. CDR3 nucleotide sequence: TGCAGTGCTCTCAGCTTGGGGCAGGGGATCTACGAGCAGTACTTC.

This sequence joins TRBV20-1 and TRBJ2-1, with D tentatively TRBD1 or TRBD2 (7 bases each). V shed 6 bases and J shed 4 bases, with 34 bases lying between them. The CDR3 is 20 amino acids. Germline V gene lookup returns CDR1 DFQATT and CDR2 SNEGSKA (reference sequence). The CDR3 loop reads CSARGGVQRDPQRAYNEQFF. In nucleotides, the CDR3 is TGCAGTGCCAGGGGGGGGGTCCAGCGGGATCCTCAACGGGCTTACAATGAGCAGTTCTTC.

This clonotype has more than one count but fewer than ten. The CDR3 nucleotides are TGCAGTGCTAATAGAGGACCGGTCCACAATGAGCAGTTCTTC. Protein sequence: CSANRGPVHNEQFF. The chain joins TRBV20-1 to TRBJ2-1; no firm D call. There are 14 residues in the CDR3. Germline V gene sequence: CDR1 DFQATT, CDR2 SNEGSKA (reference sequence). Trimming stripped 4 bases from V and 5 bases from J, with 15 bases between.

The sample holds a few counts of this clonotype. The V gene is TRBV5-1, the J gene TRBJ1-4; D possibly corresponds to TRBD1 (5 bases). V was pared by 7 bases and J by 7 bases, with 20 bases between. Germline V lookup: CDR1 SGHRS, CDR2 YFSETQ. The CDR3 is made up of 15 amino acids. CDR3 in amino acids: CASGHSGTSGEKLFF. The CDR3 DNA reads TGCGCCAGCGGACATTCCGGGACCAGCGGTGAAAAACTGTTTTTT.

The V call is TRBV12-3 or TRBV12-4, the J call TRBJ2-1, with no clear D. The CDR3 totals 14 residues. V dropped 0 bases and J dropped 6 bases, with 9 bases sitting between them. In DNA, the CDR3 is TGTGCCAGCAGTTTAGCGCCTTCTACCAATGAGCAGTTCTTC. As protein: CASSLAPSTNEQFF.

This clonotype occurred a few times. The CDR3 here is CSASRAGPYNEQFF. The CDR3 nucleotides read TGCAGTGCCTCGCGAGCGGGACCCTACAATGAGCAGTTCTTC. The chain carries TRBV20-1 and TRBJ2-1; 7 positions agree with TRBD2. From germline, CDR1 is DFQATT and CDR2 SNEGSKA (reference sequence). V lost 6 bases to trimming and J lost 2 bases; unmatched junction nucleotides: 7. The CDR3 is made up of 14 amino acids.

Only a few counts were recorded for this clonotype. J is TRBJ2-7 and V is TRBV5-1; a possible D gene is TRBD1 (5 bases). The CDR3 runs to 13 residues. The germline V gene encodes CDR1 SGHRS and CDR2 YFSETQ. Trimming stripped 0 bases from V and 9 bases from J, with 13 bases between. CDR3 in DNA: TGCGCCAGCAGCTTGGCCTCGCGCCAGGGGCAGTACTTC. This gives the protein CASSLASRQGQYF.

The genes are TRBV7-9 and TRBJ2-1; D remains unclear. Germline values: CDR1 SEHNR, CDR2 FQNEAQ (reference sequence). Trimming pared 2 bases from V and 8 bases from J, leaving 7 bases between. This CDR3 spans 12 amino acids. Written as DNA, the CDR3 is TGTGCCAGCAGCTTACGAGTCCATGAGCAGTTCTTC. Encoded protein: CASSLRVHEQFF.

This clonotype appeared many times. The V call is TRBV7-9, the J call TRBJ2-7; D unclear. V dropped 5 bases and J dropped 4 bases, with 9 bases sitting between them. The V gene's germline CDR1 is SEHNR and CDR2 FQNEAQ (reference sequence). The CDR3 is 12 residues long. Written as DNA, the CDR3 is TGTGCCAGCAGCGTTTTGCGATACGAGCAGTACTTC. As protein: CASSVLRYEQYF. The whole variable domain, remainder taken from reference TRBV7-9 and TRBJ2-7, is DTGVSQNPRHKITKRGQNVTFRCDPISEHNRLYWYRQTLGQGPEFLTYFQNEAQLEKSRLLSDRFSAERPKGSFSTLEIQRTEQGDSAMYLCASSVLRYEQYFGPGTRLTVT.

The DNA of the CDR3 is TGTGCCATCGGGTACAATGAGCAGTTCTTC. Protein product: CAIGYNEQFF. The V and J genes are TRBV10-3 and TRBJ2-1; D uncertain. Germline values: CDR1 ENHRY, CDR2 SYGVKD. The CDR3 has 10 amino acids. Trimming left V 8 bases short and J 4 bases short, with 3 bases between.

This clonotype came up a few times. The chain employs TRBV7-9 and TRBJ2-1, with TRBD2 identical over 12 bases. Germline lookup yields CDR1 SEHNR and CDR2 FQNEAQ (reference sequence). This CDR3 spans 17 amino acids. V was pared by 4 bases and J by 0 bases, with 4 bases of the junction left unmatched. The CDR3 loop reads CASSSGLAGSSYNEQFF. Here the CDR3 DNA reads TGTGCCAGCAGCTCTGGACTAGCGGGAAGCTCCTACAATGAGCAGTTCTTC.

The table lists this clonotype with a few counts. The chain couples TRBV12-3 or TRBV12-4 to TRBJ2-2, with D unclear. The CDR3 contains 11 residues. V lost 8 bases, J lost 2 bases, and 3 bases lay in between. The CDR3 sequence: CASDNTGELFF. In DNA, the CDR3 is TGTGCCAGCGACAACACCGGGGAGCTGTTTTTT.

The table lists this clonotype with a few counts. V is TRBV12-3 or TRBV12-4 and J is TRBJ2-5; D not certain. The CDR3 is 11 residues long. V shed 5 bases and J shed 4 bases, with 5 bases lying between them. CDR3 region: CASSMAETQYF. CDR3 in DNA: TGTGCCAGCAGTATGGCAGAGACCCAGTACTTC.

Only a few counts were recorded for this clonotype. CDR3 sequence: CSTSRGLAGVPGLETQYF. The CDR3, as DNA: TGCAGTACTTCTAGAGGGCTAGCGGGAGTCCCCGGGCTGGAGACCCAGTACTTC. The chain uses TRBV20-1 and TRBJ2-5, with 10 bases lining up with TRBD2. The CDR3 contains 18 residues. The J segment lost 5 bases and the V segment lost 8 bases, leaving 23 bases of the junction unmatched. Germline-derived CDR1 and CDR2 are DFQATT and SNEGSKA (reference sequence).